This T cell receptor beta chain stems from a study of T cell responses to AZD1222 COVID-19 vaccine (dated by TCRdb to the early 2020s). A note on the overall study: AZD1222 recipients with second doses at about 4 weeks or about 12 weeks were pooled, because spike-specific TCR depth and breadth did not differ between schedules. A total of roughly 240 trial participants underwent TCR sequencing, of whom some 210 received two doses of AZD1222 and some 26 received two doses of the MenACWY control vaccine. Trial participants were enrolled by age into 18-55, 56-69 and 70-plus year subgroups, with roughly 160, 29 and 62 TCR-sequenced participants respectively. The research as a whole found: Participants were mostly white British, with more females than males. The authors suggested clonal diversity may have been underestimated. Reportedly, close to half of the unique spike-specific TCRs recognized epitopes lying outside the regions that are mutated in the B.1.351 and B.1.1.7 variants. Spike-specific TCR breadth and depth rose significantly after two AZD1222 doses compared with day 0 and with MenACWY recipients. The 56-69-year group was small, and its depth increase did not reach significance, likely because of low power. Conclusions about previously exposed vaccinees are limited because only five to seven AZD1222 recipients were SARS-CoV-2 seropositive at baseline. Because no samples from the day 14 peak response were available, repertoires could be characterized only after the peak T cell response. The whole spike protein was spanned by vaccine-associated CD4 TCRs, and dominant responses were seen in regions 160-218 and 743-854.

The CDR3 regions of human TCRbeta chains were subjected to immunosequencing. In the source study's methods: Repertoire TCRs were checked for matches against a reference library of SARS-CoV-2-specific TCRs that had been generated using the MIRA antigen-specificity platform. Breadth was defined as the fraction of unique TCRs that were SARS-CoV-2-associated, and depth was defined as the fraction of total T cells that were SARS-CoV-2-associated. Using the MIRA data, each spike-specific TCR was assigned both to the spike region to which the TCR was reactive and to a CD4 or CD8 class. Log10-transformed breadth and depth values were compared by one-way ANOVA with Sidak's multiple comparisons tests. TCRdb retrieved this table from immuneACCESS and kept in-frame rearrangements only. Not all clones are present; in checked studies, unresolved V genes account for under half, and no reason is known for the remainder. D and trimming come from the DNA, and the V and J calls and clone size come from that table. The sample contains 90,000 to 120,000 clones, more than 80% of them found a single time. The ten largest make up under 7% of the sample.

V lost 5 bases and J lost 3 bases; the stretch between them is 13 bases long. The germline V gene (reference sequence) gives CDR1 as SEHNR and CDR2 as FQNEAQ. Reading from cysteine to phenylalanine, the CDR3 counts 15 amino acids. Left in the record is the CDR3 DNA by itself, 45 bases read in frame from the first base. A note on this clone: The antigen it binds to is not known. One base away there is no much larger clone; base qualities are not given.

According to the study, the label for this sample's time point signals: baseline before first vaccination. The vaccinee samples were drawn from two UK trials, COV001 and COV002, one of which was a single-blind randomized controlled phase 2/3 trial testing AZD1222 (ChAdOx1 nCoV-19) in healthy adults. Trial participant PBMC samples were collected at day 0 and day 28 after the second dose for TCRbeta chain sequencing. The clonotype originates from an adult in good health. The sequences come from peripheral blood, collected on day 0 of AZD1222 vaccination. The chain was built from TRBV7-9 and TRBJ1-4, with the D gene uncertain. The CDR3 sequence is CASSPPQEANEKLFF. The DNA is as follows: TGTGCCAGCAGCCCCCCCCAGGAAGCTAATGAAAAACTGTTTTTT.